This T cell receptor beta chain is from a study of blood T cell repertoires in COVID-19. Study-wide context: Samples came from the United States, Italy and Spain, spanning acute and convalescent COVID-19. T cells, B-cell-depleted T cells, or PBMCs supplied cDNA or gDNA.

As handled by the study authors: Reference gene primer amplification gave nucleated cell count estimates. Data came from immunoSEQ multiplex PCR; TCRdb stores just in-frame clones and leaves some out. Clonal size and the V and J genes are those of that table, whereas D and trimming came from the DNA. Here the sample spans around 170,000 clones, about 74% being singletons. With V trimmed by 5 bases and J by 5 bases, 6 bases remained unmatched. The CDR3 sequence is 15 residues long. Germline assignment: CDR1 LNHDA and CDR2 SQIVND (reference sequence). Sequenced material: peripheral blood. This chain uses TRBV19 with TRBJ2-5; 12 bases align to TRBD2. The receptor was derived from an elderly woman with acute or convalescent COVID-19. CDR3 DNA sequence: TGTGCCAGTAGTTTCCGACTAGCGGGAGTGGAGACCCAGTACTTC. It codes for CASSFRLAGVETQYF.